This is a list of T cell receptor beta chains from one sample in a study of T cell responses to AZD1222 COVID-19 vaccine. Produced via immunoSEQ multiplex PCR; TCRdb's table is partial and in-frame only. The sample consists of tens of thousands of clones, around 85% of them appearing once. Sequencing used peripheral blood, obtained 28 days after the second AZD1222 dose. The receptors originated from an adult who received the AZD1222 COVID-19 vaccine. Both conserved end residues are trimmed from each CDR3. Only part of the rows carry a size: once, few, many, or a class if the clone is expanded.

>.|TRBV5-5|TRBJ1-5
ASSLASGDQPQH
>few|TRBV19|TRBJ2-5
ASSIDIGGEGETQY
>.|TRBV18|TRBJ1-2
ASSPVSGQGPSYGYT
>.|TRBV9|TRBJ1-1
ASSAQVTYTEAF
>.|TRBV5-1|TRBJ2-1
ASSLEVRQQREQF
>.|TRBV6-6|TRBJ2-7
ASSSTGEPPYEQY
>.|TRBV12-3/TRBV12-4|TRBJ2-5
ASSRQQETQY
>.|TRBV2|TRBJ2-7
ASSDPYEQY
>.|TRBV6-4|TRBJ1-3
ASSHGRGSGNTIY
>.|TRBV5-4|TRBJ2-5
ASSLAMAFQETQY
>.|TRBV5-1|TRBJ1-3
ASSLQGFSGNTIY
>.|TRBV9|TRBJ2-2
ASSNRDTGELF
>.|TRBV7-3|TRBJ2-1
ASSLTASGGRNEQF
>few|TRBV7-8|TRBJ2-7
ASSPTGLDNEQY
>.|TRBV18|TRBJ2-7
ASSPMRGEYEQY
>.|TRBV19|TRBJ2-3
ASSIQVGTDTQY
>.|TRBV2|TRBJ2-7
ASREDSYEQY
>.|TRBV7-9|TRBJ2-2
ASSTGTAVRELF
>few|TRBV4-1|TRBJ2-5
ASSQEGGQQETQY
>.|TRBV10-1|TRBJ1-6
ASSATGTSPLH
>.|TRBV7-2|TRBJ1-5
ASSLHGGNQPQH
>.|TRBV9|TRBJ2-5
ASSAHSGGETQY